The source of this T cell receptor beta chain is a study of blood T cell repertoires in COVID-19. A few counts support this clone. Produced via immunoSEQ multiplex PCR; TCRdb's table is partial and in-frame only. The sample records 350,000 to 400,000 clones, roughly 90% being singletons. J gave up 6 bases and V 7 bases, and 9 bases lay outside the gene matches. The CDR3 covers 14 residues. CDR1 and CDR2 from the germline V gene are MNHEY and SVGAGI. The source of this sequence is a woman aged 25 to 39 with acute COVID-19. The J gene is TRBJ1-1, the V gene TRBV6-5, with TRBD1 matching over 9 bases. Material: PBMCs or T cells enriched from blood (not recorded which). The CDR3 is CASTITGGAAEAFF. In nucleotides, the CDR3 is TGTGCCAGCACCATCACAGGGGGCGCAGCTGAAGCTTTCTTT.